This T cell receptor beta chain was retrieved from a study of shared clonotypes between healthy human individuals (dated by TCRdb to the early 2020s). Regarding the study in general: A few men and two women, aged 18 to 49 years, made up the cohort. For each donor, CD4 naive and CD4 memory were each given three plates, CD8 naive was given two plates, and CD8 memory was given one plate. To estimate repertoire size and how much clonotype sharing occurs between individuals, the study deeply sequenced the blood TCR repertoires of roughly 5 healthy adults. To increase sequencing depth and limit assay-specific biases, TCR repertoire library preparation and sequencing were carried out by different laboratories using diverse techniques. Leukapheresis yielded between about 0.85 and 10 billion PBMCs per donor.

Healthy HIV-negative adults with no recently reported acute infections or vaccinations were included as donors. Every donor was a Caucasian adult residing in Nashville, Tennessee, USA. CD4+ T cells were enriched through magnetic negative selection, after which naive cells were positively selected on CD45RA and the remaining negative fraction served as the memory subset. Blood was collected by leukapheresis, and PBMCs were isolated by Ficoll-Histopaque density gradient centrifugation and then cryopreserved in liquid nitrogen vapor phase. Purity and quantity of every magnetically sorted T cell population were checked by analytical flow cytometry. Each sorted fraction had its genomic DNA isolated and then quantified by UV absorbance on a Nanodrop 2000c. In the case of this clone: Its target antigen remains unknown. The input lacks base qualities; no much larger clone sits a single base away.

Reading from cysteine to phenylalanine, the CDR3 counts 13 amino acids. Only the CDR3 portion is preserved as DNA: 39 bases, with reading frame beginning at the first base. V is pared back by 9 bases and J by 3 bases, with 14 bases lying between the germline termini. For CDR1 and CDR2, the germline V gene lists MDHEN and SYDVKM. TCR CDR3 regions were amplified from genomic DNA by multiplex PCR using the deep immunoSEQ assay. Extracted genomic DNA from each cell subset was spread evenly across all wells of several immunoSEQ 96-well plates, with each plate serving as a replicate. For sorted subsets, around 0.2 ug of genomic DNA, equivalent to 30,000 or so T cell genomes, went into each replicate PCR. Purified libraries were quantified with a Qubit 3.0 fluorometer, sized on a Bioanalyzer 2100, and re-quantified with the KAPA Library Quantification kit. Every immunoSEQ 96-well plate was sequenced on a dedicated single-read 150-cycle Illumina NextSeq 550 flow cell. In the original analysis: Because the immunoSEQ output held only junctional sequences and lacked quality scores, the filtering could not match the filtering applied to full-length reads. To assign V/J genes and CDR3, sequences were annotated using PyIR, a Python wrapper for IgBLAST v1.9, with IMGT germline references. Reads were filtered out if the reads had weak V/J assignments (E-value above 1e-6), no CDR3, stop codons, out-of-frame junctions, or ambiguous translated residues. A V3J clonotype was defined by an identical inferred V gene, J gene, and CDR3 amino acid sequence. Percentage overlap between repertoires was computed as shared unique clonotypes divided by the size of the smaller repertoire. RTK rarefaction, the Chao1 estimator, and Recon v2.1 estimates of unobserved clonotypes were used to assess repertoire richness. OLGA was used to compute generation probabilities for all TCRbeta clonotypes that the gDNA method yielded from a handful of donors. The clones in this table, taken by TCRdb from immuneACCESS, are in-frame only. Not every clone is retained; where verified, under half of the shortfall comes from an unresolved V gene, and the cause of the rest is unknown. That table is the source of V, J and clone size, and D and trimming were worked out from the DNA. The sample table contains about 2.4 million clones; only one count was recorded for 80% to 95% of them. Roughly 0.39% of the sample goes to the ten largest clones.

What the study reported, not specific to this receptor: Incomplete sequencing was indicated by rarefaction of sorted-subset datasets, despite the large sequencing depth. Pairwise subsampling indicated that sequencing depth was expected to affect the degree of clonotype sharing among donors. Compared with non-shared clonotypes, the clonotypes found in all four sorted-subset donors had higher generation probabilities. Naive subsets generally had larger estimated clonotype richness than memory subsets. Only blood was sampled, and tissue TCR repertoires likely differ from those in blood. Because the study included a small number of donors, the genetic and exposure-history diversity represented was limited. About 5% of naive CD4, around 3.5% of naive CD8, around 2.3% of memory CD4, and 0.35% to 0.5% of memory CD8 clonotypes were shared across several donors.

This TCR came from a man aged 18 to 29 in good health. Some clones in this sample may be carry-over from other donors' samples. Sequences were obtained from naive CD4+ T cells from PBMCs. The cell subset or site label corresponds to: CD45RA+ positively selected. This sequence uses TRBV28 and TRBJ1-2; no D gene is confidently identified. The sequenced DNA is TGTGCCAGTACGACGCAGAATTACTATGGCTACACCTTC. Translated, this is CASTTQNYYGYTF.